The clone carrying this T cell receptor beta chain occurred once. Antigen specificity is unknown. The data were produced by immunoSEQ multiplex PCR, yet TCRdb's version contains in-frame clones alone and is incomplete. This sample has 50,000 to 55,000 clones, with around four fifths found just once. Germline CDR1 is SQVTM and CDR2 is ANQGSEA. After removal of 4 bases from V and 6 bases from J, the junction contained 11 bases not matched to a gene. The length of the CDR3 is 15 residues. This sample was taken from a study of memory CD4+ T cells and cytomegalovirus serostatus. Study results and limitations: A US-trained random forest predicted CMV serostatus with median AUC around 0.9.

Single viable CD3+CD4+CD8-CD45RO+ cells were sorted as the memory CD4+ T cells. CD4+ T cells were isolated by positive magnetic selection. The TCR sequence derives from an adult in good health and CMV-seronegative. Source material: memory CD4+ T cells from blood. This rearrangement joins TRBV29-1 to TRBJ1-2; the match to TRBD1 covers 10 bases. CDR3 protein: CSVAGPGQGLDGYTF. CDR3 DNA sequence: TGCAGCGTTGCCGGCCCGGGACAGGGGTTAGATGGCTACACCTTC.